The clone carrying this T cell receptor (beta chain) showed up just once. The CDR3 contains 17 residues. V lost 7 bases, J lost 1 base, and 20 bases lay in between. Germline V gene data show CDR1 as MRHNA and CDR2 as SNTAGT. Likely unrecorded immune exposures existed in these nominally healthy donors. PCR used 60 Vbeta primers and 13 Jbeta primers. Sequencing used immunoSEQ multiplex PCR; TCRdb keeps in-frame clones, though not all of them. Altogether about 150,000 clones are present, approximately 82% being singletons, with the ten largest covering more than 1.3%. The record originates from a study of cytomegalovirus exposure and HLA in healthy donors.

The source of this sequence is a male donor in good health and CMV-seronegative. Sequenced input: PBMCs. The chain couples TRBV6-4 to TRBJ1-3; maybe TRBD1 (5 bases). CDR3 sequence: CASITSARRGSGNTIYF. In DNA form, the CDR3 reads TGTGCCAGCATCACCTCCGCTAGGAGGGGATCTGGAAACACCATATATTTT.